Listed below are T cell receptor beta chains from one sample, sequenced in a study of blood T cell repertoires in COVID-19. Sequenced by immunoSEQ multiplex PCR; TCRdb stores in-frame clones only, minus some. The sample records 140,000 to 150,000 clones, 80% to 90% being singletons. The sequenced sample was peripheral blood. The receptors originated from a man aged 80 or over with acute or convalescent COVID-19. Each CDR3 is given with its conserved first and last residue. A D gene is named only where the DNA matches it firmly. Size tells how often a clone was seen (once, few, many) or the class of an expanded clone, and some rows leave it out.

d_call j_call clone_size cdr3_length v_call cdr3_aa cdr3_nt
- TRBJ1-4 - 15 TRBV2 CASSVRDTTNEKLFF TGTGCCAGCAGTGTTAGGGACACTACTAATGAAAAACTGTTTTTT
- TRBJ2-2 - 16 TRBV9 CASSPPRGTLEGELFF TGTGCCAGCAGCCCTCCCCGTGGTACCTTGGAGGGGGAGCTGTTTTTT
- TRBJ2-7 - 13 TRBV2 CASGTGITYEQYF TGTGCCAGCGGCACGGGGATAACCTACGAGCAGTACTTC
- TRBJ2-1 few 15 TRBV9 CASSVGDSRVNEQFF TGTGCCAGCAGCGTAGGTGACTCCCGAGTAAATGAGCAGTTCTTC
- TRBJ1-5 - 12 TRBV2 CASRGNPGPQHF TGTGCCAGCAGAGGCAACCCGGGGCCCCAGCATTTT
- TRBJ2-1 - 13 TRBV11-2 CASSSRSYNEQFF TGTGCCAGCAGCTCTAGATCCTACAATGAGCAGTTCTTC
TRBD1 TRBJ1-3 - 14 TRBV6-5 CASGPGQGVNTIYF TGTGCCAGCGGCCCGGGACAGGGGGTAAACACCATATATTTT
TRBD2 TRBJ2-5 - 15 TRBV28 CASSPGTSRGETQYF TGTGCCAGCAGCCCCGGGACTAGTCGAGGGGAGACCCAGTACTTC
- TRBJ1-1 - 13 TRBV18 CASSPPMRTEAFF TGTGCCAGCTCACCGCCCATGAGGACTGAAGCTTTCTTT
TRBD1 TRBJ1-4 - 13 TRBV3-1/TRBV3-2 CASSRDREEKLFF TGTGCCAGCAGCCGGGACAGGGAAGAGAAACTGTTTTTT
- TRBJ1-2 - 14 TRBV19 CASSMDTGVYGYTF TGTGCCAGTAGTATGGACACGGGCGTGTATGGCTACACCTTC
- TRBJ2-1 - 14 TRBV7-8 CASSSRTNYNEQFF TGTGCCAGCAGCAGTAGGACTAATTACAATGAGCAGTTCTTC
TRBD2 TRBJ2-1 - 15 TRBV5-1 CASSLASGVYNEQFF TGCGCCAGCAGCTTGGCTAGCGGGGTTTACAATGAGCAGTTCTTC
TRBD1 TRBJ2-2 few 17 TRBV24-1 CATSDQGQGLNTGELFF TGTGCCACCAGTGACCAAGGACAGGGCCTTAACACCGGGGAGCTGTTTTTT
TRBD2 TRBJ2-1 - 16 TRBV5-5 CASSATSGATYNEQFF TGTGCCAGCAGCGCAACTAGCGGGGCCACCTACAATGAGCAGTTCTTC
- TRBJ2-7 - 13 TRBV5-1 CASSLDQGYEQYF TGCGCCAGCAGCTTGGACCAGGGTTACGAGCAGTACTTC
TRBD1 TRBJ2-3 - 18 TRBV10-1 CASSESSGQGASTDTQYF TGCGCCAGCAGTGAGTCCTCCGGACAGGGAGCTAGCACAGATACGCAGTATTTT
TRBD2 TRBJ2-1 - 15 TRBV5-1 CASSLGLAGYNEQFF TGCGCCAGCAGCTTGGGCTTAGCGGGGTACAATGAGCAGTTCTTC
- TRBJ1-3 - 15 TRBV28 CASSPPRGAGNTIYF TGTGCCAGCAGTCCACCCCGGGGGGCTGGAAACACCATATATTTT
- TRBJ1-2 once 14 TRBV6-5 CASSYGQANYGYTF TGTGCCAGCAGTTACGGGCAGGCAAACTATGGCTACACCTTC
TRBD1 TRBJ1-2 - 15 TRBV5-1 CASSLATGGTYGYTF TGCGCCAGCAGCTTGGCTACAGGGGGAACCTATGGCTACACCTTC
TRBD2 TRBJ2-7 - 18 TRBV5-1 CASSLSGTSGKQSYEQYF TGCGCCAGCAGCTTGAGTGGGACTAGCGGGAAGCAATCCTACGAGCAGTACTTC
- TRBJ1-4 - 13 TRBV5-1 CASSIDRNEKLFF TGCGCCAGCAGCATCGACAGGAATGAAAAACTGTTTTTT
TRBD2 TRBJ2-3 - 16 TRBV5-1 CASSLATGLAGDTQYF TGCGCCAGCAGCTTGGCTACGGGACTAGCGGGAGATACGCAGTATTTT
TRBD1 TRBJ1-5 few 14 TRBV7-9 CASSRDRADQPQHF TGTGCCAGCAGCAGGGACAGGGCCGATCAGCCCCAGCATTTT
- TRBJ2-5 - 14 TRBV7-7 CASSEASLGGTQYF TGTGCCAGCAGCGAGGCGAGCCTAGGGGGGACCCAGTACTTC
- TRBJ2-7 - 14 TRBV2 CASSEQGGSYEQYF TGTGCCAGCAGTGAACAGGGTGGGTCCTACGAGCAGTACTTC
- TRBJ2-4 once 12 TRBV19 CASSLGGNIQYF TGTGCCAGTAGCCTGGGGGGAAACATTCAGTACTTC
TRBD2 TRBJ2-1 - 15 TRBV9 CASSVLSGAYNEQFF TGTGCCAGCAGCGTTCTTAGCGGGGCCTACAATGAGCAGTTCTTC
- TRBJ2-2 - 13 TRBV12-3/TRBV12-4 CASSLQGAGELFF TGTGCCAGCAGTTTACAGGGTGCCGGGGAGCTGTTTTTT
- TRBJ2-7 - 13 TRBV5-1 CASSLSLSYEQYF TGCGCCAGCAGCTTATCACTCTCCTACGAGCAGTACTTC
- TRBJ2-5 - 14 TRBV2 CASGGPALAETQYF TGTGCCAGCGGAGGCCCAGCGTTAGCGGAGACCCAGTACTTC
TRBD2 TRBJ2-3 once 17 TRBV10-1 CASSGGDSGSGTDTQYF TGCGCCAGCAGTGGGGGGGATAGCGGGAGCGGCACAGATACGCAGTATTTT
- TRBJ1-5 - 13 TRBV19 CASSIDGDQPQHF TGTGCCAGTAGTATCGACGGGGATCAGCCCCAGCATTTT
- TRBJ2-1 few 13 TRBV24-1 CATSERAYNEQFF TGTGCCACCAGTGAGCGTGCCTACAATGAGCAGTTCTTC
- TRBJ2-7 - 15 TRBV6-5 CASSATRQNSYEQYF TGTGCCAGCAGCGCAACCCGTCAGAACTCCTACGAGCAGTACTTC
- TRBJ1-5 once 16 TRBV7-8 CASSIDRPLGNQPQHF TGTGCCAGCAGCATCGACAGGCCTTTGGGCAATCAGCCCCAGCATTTT
TRBD1 TRBJ1-3 once 15 TRBV5-1 CASSFTGASGNTIYF TGCGCCAGCAGCTTCACAGGGGCCTCTGGAAACACCATATATTTT
TRBD2 TRBJ2-6 - 15 TRBV5-6 CASSRTSTGANVLTF TGTGCCAGCAGCCGGACTAGCACTGGGGCCAACGTCCTGACTTTC
- TRBJ1-4 - 15 TRBV6-5 CASSYMAGLGEKLFF TGTGCCAGCAGTTACATGGCAGGGCTGGGTGAAAAACTGTTTTTT
- TRBJ1-6 - 15 TRBV7-2 CASSLDSPYNSPLHF TGTGCCAGCAGCTTAGACAGTCCGTATAATTCACCCCTCCACTTT
- TRBJ1-1 - 13 TRBV7-3 CASSLGSTTEAFF TGTGCCAGCAGCTTAGGGAGTACCACTGAAGCTTTCTTT
TRBD2 TRBJ2-1 - 15 TRBV19 CASADERGAYNEQFF TGTGCCAGTGCCGACGAGCGGGGGGCCTACAATGAGCAGTTCTTC
- TRBJ1-1 - 14 TRBV3-1/TRBV3-2 CASSQTRGNTEAFF TGTGCCAGCAGCCAAACTAGAGGGAACACTGAAGCTTTCTTT
- TRBJ2-7 - 13 TRBV15 CATSRDPSYEQYF TGTGCCACCAGCAGAGATCCTTCCTACGAGCAGTACTTC
- TRBJ2-7 - 15 TRBV4-1 CASSHGSGSRYEQYF TGCGCCAGCAGCCATGGTTCCGGGAGCAGGTACGAGCAGTACTTC
TRBD1 TRBJ2-2 - 16 TRBV5-1 CASSLQGATNTGELFF TGCGCCAGCAGCTTACAGGGGGCGACGAACACCGGGGAGCTGTTTTTT
TRBD2 TRBJ2-7 - 17 TRBV10-1 CASSGGLAGLFSYEQYF TGCGCCAGCAGTGGGGGACTAGCGGGATTATTCTCCTACGAGCAGTACTTC
- TRBJ2-5 - 15 TRBV5-1 CASSLVAAGQETQYF TGCGCCAGCAGCTTGGTTGCGGCTGGCCAAGAGACCCAGTACTTC
- TRBJ2-6 - 15 TRBV19 CASTLQGTGANVLTF TGTGCCAGTACCTTACAGGGTACTGGGGCCAACGTCCTGACTTTC
- TRBJ2-2 - 17 TRBV27 CASSSHGLGAITGELFF TGTGCCAGCAGTTCACACGGTTTAGGGGCGATCACCGGGGAGCTGTTTTTT
TRBD2 TRBJ2-3 few 14 TRBV7-2 CASSEGLVRDTQYF TGTGCCAGCAGCGAGGGACTAGTGAGAGATACGCAGTATTTT
- TRBJ1-2 - 14 TRBV27 CASRRPGHPYGYTF TGTGCCAGCAGGCGTCCGGGACACCCTTATGGCTACACCTTC
- TRBJ2-7 once 14 TRBV2 CASRQTRSSYEQYF TGTGCCAGCAGACAGACTAGGAGTTCCTACGAGCAGTACTTC
TRBD2 TRBJ2-1 - 14 TRBV5-1 CASSRASGRDEQFF TGCGCCAGCAGTAGGGCTAGCGGGCGGGATGAGCAGTTCTTC
- TRBJ1-1 - 15 TRBV2 CASSEQGKTTPEAFF TGTGCCAGCAGTGAACAGGGGAAAACGACGCCTGAAGCTTTCTTT
TRBD2 TRBJ2-2 once 16 TRBV19 CASKVRAGVDTGELFF TGTGCCAGTAAGGTCCGCGCGGGGGTGGACACCGGGGAGCTGTTTTTT